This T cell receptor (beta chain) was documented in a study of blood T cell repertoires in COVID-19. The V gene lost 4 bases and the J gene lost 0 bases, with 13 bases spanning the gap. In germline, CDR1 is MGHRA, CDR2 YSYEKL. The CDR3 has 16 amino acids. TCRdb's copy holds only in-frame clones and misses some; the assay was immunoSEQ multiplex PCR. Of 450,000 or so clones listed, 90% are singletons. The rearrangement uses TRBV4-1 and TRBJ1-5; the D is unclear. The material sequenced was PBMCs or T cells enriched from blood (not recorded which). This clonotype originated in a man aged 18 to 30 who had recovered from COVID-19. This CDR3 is CASSPAAGISNQPQHF. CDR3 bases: TGCGCCAGCAGCCCGGCGGCTGGTATTAGCAATCAGCCCCAGCATTTT.